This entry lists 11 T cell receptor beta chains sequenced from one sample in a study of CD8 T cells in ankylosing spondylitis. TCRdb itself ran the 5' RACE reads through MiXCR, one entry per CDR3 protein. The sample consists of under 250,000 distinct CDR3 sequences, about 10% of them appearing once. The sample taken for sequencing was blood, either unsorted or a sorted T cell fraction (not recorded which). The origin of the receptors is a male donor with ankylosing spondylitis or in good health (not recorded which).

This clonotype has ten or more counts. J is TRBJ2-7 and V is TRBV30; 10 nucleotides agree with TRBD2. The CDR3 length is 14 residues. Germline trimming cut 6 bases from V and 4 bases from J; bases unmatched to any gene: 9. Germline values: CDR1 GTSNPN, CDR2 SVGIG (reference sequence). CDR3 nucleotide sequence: TGTGCCTGCACCCGAGCGGGAGGGGCGTACGAGCAGTACTTC. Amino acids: CACTRAGGAYEQYF. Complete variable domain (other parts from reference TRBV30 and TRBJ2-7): SQTIHQWPATLVQPVGSPLSLECTVEGTSNPNLYWYRQAAGRGLQLLFYSVGIGQISSEVPQNLSASRPQDRQFILSSKKLLLSDSGFYLCACTRAGGAYEQYFGPGTRLTVT.

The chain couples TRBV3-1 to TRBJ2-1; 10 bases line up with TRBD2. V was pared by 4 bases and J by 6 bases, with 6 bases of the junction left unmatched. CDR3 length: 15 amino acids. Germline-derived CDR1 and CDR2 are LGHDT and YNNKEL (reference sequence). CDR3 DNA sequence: TGTGCCAGCAGCCTTCCCCGGACTAGCGGCAATGAGCAGTTCTTC. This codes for CASSLPRTSGNEQFF.

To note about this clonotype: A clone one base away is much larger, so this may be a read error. The DNA for the CDR3 is TGCGCCACCAGCCCTGGGACAGGGGGCTGGGGCACTGAAGCTTTCTTT. Its protein is CATSPGTGGWGTEAFF. The V gene is TRBV4-1, the J gene TRBJ1-1; the match to TRBD1 covers 12 bases. Germline-derived CDR1 and CDR2 are MGHRA and YSYEKL. This CDR3 is 16 amino acids long.

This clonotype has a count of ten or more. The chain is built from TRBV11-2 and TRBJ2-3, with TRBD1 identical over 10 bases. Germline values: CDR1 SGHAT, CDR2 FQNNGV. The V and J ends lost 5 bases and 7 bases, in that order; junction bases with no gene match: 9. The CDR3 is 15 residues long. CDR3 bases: TGTGCCAGCAGCCTCGGGACAGGGGCTTTGAATACGCAGTATTTT. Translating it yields CASSLGTGALNTQYF.

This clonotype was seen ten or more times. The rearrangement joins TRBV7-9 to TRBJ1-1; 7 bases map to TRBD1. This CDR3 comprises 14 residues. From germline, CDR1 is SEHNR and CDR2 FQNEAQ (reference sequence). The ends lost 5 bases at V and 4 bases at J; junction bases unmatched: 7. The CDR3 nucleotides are TGTGCCAGCAGCGAGAGTGGGACAGTCACTGAAGCTTTCTTT. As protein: CASSESGTVTEAFF.

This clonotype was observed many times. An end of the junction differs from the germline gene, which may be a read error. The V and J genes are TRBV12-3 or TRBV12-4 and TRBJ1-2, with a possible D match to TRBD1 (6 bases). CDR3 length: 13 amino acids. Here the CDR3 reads CASSLDSNYGYTF. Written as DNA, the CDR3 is TGCGCCAGCAGCTTGGACAGTAACTATGGCTACACCTTC.

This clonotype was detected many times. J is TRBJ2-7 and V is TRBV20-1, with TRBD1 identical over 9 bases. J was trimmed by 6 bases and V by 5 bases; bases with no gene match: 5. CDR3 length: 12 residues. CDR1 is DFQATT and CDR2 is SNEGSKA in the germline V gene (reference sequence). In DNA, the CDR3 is TGCAGTGCTTTGGGACAGGGAGGCGAGCAGTACTTC. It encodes CSALGQGGEQYF.

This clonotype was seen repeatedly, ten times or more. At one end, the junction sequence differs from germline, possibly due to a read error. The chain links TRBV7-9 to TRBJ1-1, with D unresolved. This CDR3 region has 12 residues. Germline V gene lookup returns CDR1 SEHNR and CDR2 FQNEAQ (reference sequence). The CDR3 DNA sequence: TGCGCCAGCAGCTTCGGGGACACTGAAGCTTTCTTT. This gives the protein CASSFGDTEAFF.

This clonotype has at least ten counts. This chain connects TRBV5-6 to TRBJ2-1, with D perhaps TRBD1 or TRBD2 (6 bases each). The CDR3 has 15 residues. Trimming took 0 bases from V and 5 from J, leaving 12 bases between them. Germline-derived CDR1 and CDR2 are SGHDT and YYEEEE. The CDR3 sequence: CASSLGGAGNNEQFF. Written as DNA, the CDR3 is TGTGCCAGCAGCTTGGGGGGGGCCGGGAACAATGAGCAGTTCTTC.

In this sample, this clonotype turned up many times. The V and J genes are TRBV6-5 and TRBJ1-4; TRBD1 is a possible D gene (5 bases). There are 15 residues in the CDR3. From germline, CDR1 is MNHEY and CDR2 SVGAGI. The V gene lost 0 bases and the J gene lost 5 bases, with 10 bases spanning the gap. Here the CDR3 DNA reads TGTGCCAGCAGTTACTCGGGGGGAACAAATGAAAAACTGTTTTTT. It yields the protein CASSYSGGTNEKLFF.

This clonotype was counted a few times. In DNA, the CDR3 is TGTGCCAGCAGCTTCTTAGGGAAGGGAACCACTGAAGCTTTCTTT. This encodes CASSFLGKGTTEAFF. The chain employs TRBV7-9 and TRBJ1-1, with no clear D. CDR1 and CDR2 (germline): SEHNR, FQNEAQ (reference sequence). This CDR3 spans 15 amino acids. The V and J ends lost 3 bases and 4 bases respectively, with 15 bases between them.